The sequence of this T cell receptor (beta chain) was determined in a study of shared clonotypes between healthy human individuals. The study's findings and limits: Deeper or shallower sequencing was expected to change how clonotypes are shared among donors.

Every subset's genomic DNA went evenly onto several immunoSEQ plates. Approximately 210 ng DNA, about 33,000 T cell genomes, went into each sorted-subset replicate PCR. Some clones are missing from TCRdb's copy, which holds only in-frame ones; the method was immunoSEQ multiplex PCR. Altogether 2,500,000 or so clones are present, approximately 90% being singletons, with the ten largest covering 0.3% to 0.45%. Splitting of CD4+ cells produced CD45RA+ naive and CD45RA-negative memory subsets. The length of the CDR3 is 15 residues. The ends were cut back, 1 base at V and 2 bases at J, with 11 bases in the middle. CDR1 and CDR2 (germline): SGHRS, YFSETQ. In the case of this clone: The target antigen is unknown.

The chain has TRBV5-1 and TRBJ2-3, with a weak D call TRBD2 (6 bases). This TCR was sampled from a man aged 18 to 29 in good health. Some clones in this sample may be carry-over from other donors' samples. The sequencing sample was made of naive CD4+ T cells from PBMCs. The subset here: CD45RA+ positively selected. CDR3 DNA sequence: TGCGCCAGCAGCTTGCCTCTAGCGAACACAGATACGCAGTATTTT. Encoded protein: CASSLPLANTDTQYF. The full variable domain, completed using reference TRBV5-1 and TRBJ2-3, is KAGVTQTPRYLIKTRGQQVTLSCSPISGHRSVSWYQQTPGQGLQFLFEYFSETQRNKGNFPGRFSGRQFSNSRSEMNVSTLELGDSALYLCASSLPLANTDTQYFGPGTRLTVL.